This T cell receptor beta chain was profiled in a study of blood T cell repertoires in COVID-19. Across the whole study: COVID-19 samples collected from the United States, Italy and Spain covered acute and convalescent phases. T cells, B-cell-depleted T cells, or PBMCs supplied cDNA or gDNA.

As originally analysed: Reference gene primer amplification yielded estimated nucleated cell counts. Profiling relied on immunoSEQ multiplex PCR, and the TCRdb table lists in-frame clones only, not all of them. Clone size and V and J calls were adopted from that table, with D and trimming inferred from the DNA. The table lists some 200,000 clones, 85% to 90% of them singletons. CDR1 is KGHSH and CDR2 is LQKENI in the germline V gene. The CDR3 has 18 residues. The trim removed 0 bases at V and 1 base at J, leaving 7 bases unmatched. The sequence derives from a man aged 35 to 55 with active or convalescent COVID-19. This rearrangement joins TRBV18 to TRBJ2-4, with 9 bases fitting TRBD1. Sample: peripheral blood. This CDR3 is CASSPPTGGLDAKNIQYF. The CDR3 nucleotides are TGTGCCAGCTCACCACCGACAGGGGGGCTAGACGCCAAAAACATTCAGTACTTC.